These 32 T cell receptor beta chains were sequenced from one sample in a study of human T cells and chemical hapten exposure. MiXCR, run by TCRdb on the RACE reads, gives a single entry per CDR3 protein. The sample holds 65,000 to 90,000 distinct CDR3 sequences, less than 8.5% seen once. Described time point: patch test 2, 6 weeks after DPC sensitization. Indicated treatment: therapeutic diphenylcyclopropenone sensitization with weekly scalp DPC. The sequenced sample was whole blood, obtained in connection with sensitization to the hapten diphenylcyclopropenone (DPC). The receptor source for this set is a woman in her 30s with alopecia areata. Some clones in this sample may be carry-over from other donors' samples.

This clonotype has ten or more counts. V gene TRBV7-9 combines with J gene TRBJ1-1, with D tentatively TRBD1 (6 bases). The V gene's germline CDR1 is SEHNR and CDR2 FQNEAQ (reference sequence). CDR3 length equals 13 residues. Trimming removed 6 bases at V and 1 base at J, with 9 bases between. The chain's CDR3 is CASSLQGNTEAFF. In nucleotides, the CDR3 is TGTGCCAGCAGTCTACAGGGGAACACTGAAGCTTTCTTT.

This clonotype was detected ten times or more. The chain combines TRBV29-1 with TRBJ2-3; D remains ambiguous. The V end was cut by 2 bases, the J end by 0 bases, with 9 bases between. Germline V lookup: CDR1 SQVTM, CDR2 ANQGSEA. The length of the CDR3 is 14 residues. This CDR3 reads CSVETAGSTDTQYF. The CDR3 DNA reads TGCAGCGTTGAAACGGCTGGCAGCACAGATACGCAGTATTTT.

The chain uses TRBV10-3 and TRBJ1-5; the D gene is possibly TRBD1 (6 bases). This CDR3 region has 14 residues. Trimming removed 11 bases at V and 2 bases at J, with 16 bases between. The germline V gene encodes CDR1 ENHRY and CDR2 SYGVKD. CDR3 DNA: TGTGCCTCCGCGGACAGTGAAGGCAATCAGCCCCAGCATTTT. It specifies CASADSEGNQPQHF.

This clonotype was picked up many times. This sequence joins TRBV7-9 and TRBJ2-7; the D call may be TRBD1 or TRBD2 (5 bases each). The CDR3 is made up of 17 amino acids. CDR1 SEHNR and CDR2 FQNEAQ come from the germline V gene (reference sequence). V was clipped by 4 bases and J by 0 bases, with 19 bases between them. Written as DNA, the CDR3 is TGTGCCAGCAGCTCCCTGGGGGAAGCAGGTAACTCCTACGAGCAGTACTTC. This gives the protein CASSSLGEAGNSYEQYF. The full variable domain, with the rest looked up from reference TRBV7-9 and TRBJ2-7, is DTGVSQNPRHKITKRGQNVTFRCDPISEHNRLYWYRQTLGQGPEFLTYFQNEAQLEKSRLLSDRFSAERPKGSFSTLEIQRTEQGDSAMYLCASSSLGEAGNSYEQYFGPGTRLTVT.

This clonotype was seen at least ten times. J is TRBJ2-7 and V is TRBV4-2; D is perhaps TRBD2 (5 bases). This CDR3 is built from 15 residues. Between the trimmed V and J ends, which lost 0 bases and 6 bases, there was a span of 15 bases. CDR1 is LGHNA, CDR2 YNFKEQ, per germline. The chain's CDR3 is CASSQERRAILEQYF. The CDR3 DNA reads as TGTGCCAGCAGCCAAGAGAGGCGGGCAATCCTCGAGCAGTACTTC.

This clonotype was observed at least ten times. The chain uses TRBV6-1 and TRBJ2-7; D possibly uses TRBD1 or TRBD2 (5 bases each). Germline values: CDR1 MNHNS, CDR2 SASEGT. The CDR3 runs to 15 residues. The ends were cut back, 0 bases at V and 3 bases at J, with 12 bases in the middle. The DNA of the CDR3 is TGTGCCAGCAGTGAAGCTGGGACGGTTATCTACGAGCAGTACTTC. It codes for CASSEAGTVIYEQYF.

This clonotype came up many times. The chain recombines TRBV5-1 with TRBJ2-7; TRBD1 matches 8 bases. The germline gives CDR1 SGHRS, CDR2 YFSETQ. This CDR3 comprises 16 residues. The V and J ends lost 3 bases and 6 bases, in that order; junction bases with no gene match: 14. DNA for the CDR3: TGCGCCAGCAGCTCAACCGGGACAGGTTCGGGTCGCGAGCAGTACTTC. This encodes CASSSTGTGSGREQYF. The full variable domain, completed using reference TRBV5-1 and TRBJ2-7, is KAGVTQTPRYLIKTRGQQVTLSCSPISGHRSVSWYQQTPGQGLQFLFEYFSETQRNKGNFPGRFSGRQFSNSRSEMNVSTLELGDSALYLCASSSTGTGSGREQYFGPGTRLTVT.

The rearrangement uses TRBV4-1 and TRBJ1-1; 12 bases fit TRBD1. CDR3 length equals 16 residues. V lost 4 bases, J lost 4 bases, and 7 bases stayed unmatched. The V gene's germline CDR1 is MGHRA and CDR2 YSYEKL. Here the CDR3 DNA reads TGCGCCAGCAGCCGGGGACAGGGGGCAGGTGGCACTGAAGCTTTCTTT. It translates to CASSRGQGAGGTEAFF.

This clonotype occurred many times. The rearrangement uses TRBV6-5 and TRBJ2-7, with TRBD2 matching over 12 bases. Germline CDR1 and CDR2: MNHEY and SVGAGI. V lost 6 bases and J lost 4; bases outside the gene matches: 1. The CDR3 has 13 residues. CDR3 in amino acids: CASRGLAGYEQYF. The CDR3 DNA is TGTGCCAGCAGAGGACTAGCGGGATACGAGCAGTACTTC.

This clonotype was observed a few times. The DNA of the CDR3 is TGCAGTGCTAGGTCTCCCCAGCAAGAGACCCAGTACTTC. Translating gives CSARSPQQETQYF. The chain employs TRBV20-1 and TRBJ2-5; D gene ambiguous. Trimming cost V 3 bases and J 2 bases, with 10 bases left between them. Germline V gene lookup returns CDR1 DFQATT and CDR2 SNEGSKA (reference sequence). The CDR3 covers 13 residues.

This clonotype was counted many times. The chain recombines TRBV14 with TRBJ2-5, with D possibly being TRBD1 (6 bases). Looked up from germline, CDR1 is SGHDN and CDR2 is FVKESK. This CDR3 has 13 amino acids. V was clipped by 2 bases and J by 5 bases, with 9 bases between them. CDR3 in amino acids: CASSQIRGETQYF. CDR3 bases: TGTGCCAGCAGCCAAATCAGGGGTGAGACCCAGTACTTC.

This sequence joins TRBV7-2 and TRBJ1-6, with D possibly matching TRBD1 (5 bases). The V gene's germline CDR1 is SGHTA and CDR2 FQGNSA. The CDR3 is made up of 14 amino acids. Trimming cost V 2 bases and J 10 bases, with 12 bases left between them. The CDR3 protein is CASSLTGRQSPLHF. CDR3 DNA sequence: TGTGCCAGCAGCTTAACGGGGCGCCAGTCACCCCTCCACTTT. The full variable domain, in which reference TRBV7-2 and TRBJ1-6 provide the parts outside the CDR3, is GAGVSQSPSNKVTEKGKDVELRCDPISGHTALYWYRQSLGQGLEFLIYFQGNSAPDKSGLPSDRFSAERTGGSVSTLTIQRTQQEDSAVYLCASSLTGRQSPLHFGNGTRLTVT.

This clonotype was observed a few times. V and J are TRBV12-5 and TRBJ2-3; 10 nucleotides align to TRBD2. Trimming removed 0 bases from V and 4 bases from J; junction bases left unmatched: 7. From germline, CDR1 is LGHNT and CDR2 FRNRAP. The CDR3 length is 17 residues. As DNA, the CDR3 is TGTGCTAGTGGTTTGGTACTAGGGGGACTAGCGTCAGATACGCAGTATTTT. Residues: CASGLVLGGLASDTQYF.

This clonotype came up many times. The rearrangement uses TRBV12-3 or TRBV12-4 and TRBJ1-1, with D perhaps matching TRBD1 (6 bases). The CDR3 runs 14 residues. Trimming pared 2 bases from V and 4 bases from J, leaving 11 bases between. Written as DNA, the CDR3 is TGTGCCAGCAGTTTAAGGGGGGAGACCACTGAAGCTTTCTTT. Encoded protein: CASSLRGETTEAFF.

The chain joins TRBV6-6 to TRBJ1-5, with TRBD1 as a possible D gene (5 bases). CDR3 length equals 20 residues. Germline assignment: CDR1 MNHNY and CDR2 SVGAGI (reference sequence). Between the trimmed V and J ends, which lost 0 bases and 1 base, there was a span of 22 bases. CDR3 bases: TGTGCCAGCAGTTACTCCATTCGAGGGAGGGATAGGGACAGCAATCAGCCCCAGCATTTT. Translating it yields CASSYSIRGRDRDSNQPQHF.

This clonotype was recorded at least ten times. This chain joins TRBV6-5 and TRBJ2-2; D assignment may be TRBD1 or TRBD2 (5 bases each). Germline loops: CDR1 MNHEY, CDR2 SVGAGI. V was pared by 0 bases and J by 4 bases, with 15 bases between. CDR3 length: 17 residues. The CDR3 sequence is CASSYSLSGTGTGELFF. The CDR3 coding sequence is TGTGCCAGCAGTTACTCGCTGTCAGGGACGGGCACCGGGGAGCTGTTTTTT.

This clonotype was found many times. The chain uses TRBV12-3 or TRBV12-4 and TRBJ2-3; D gene ambiguous. The CDR3 is 15 residues long. Trimming pared 1 base from V and 2 bases from J, leaving 10 bases between. The CDR3 protein is CASSLGRTHTDTQYF. The CDR3 DNA follows: TGTGCCAGCAGTTTAGGACGGACCCACACAGATACGCAGTATTTT.

This clonotype was counted ten times or more. The V and J genes are TRBV30 and TRBJ1-2, with D maybe TRBD1 (5 bases). The V gene lost 8 bases and the J gene lost 0 bases, with 10 bases spanning the gap. Germline assignment: CDR1 GTSNPN and CDR2 SVGIG (reference sequence). The CDR3 consists of 12 residues. The CDR3 loop is CAGRGPNYGYTF. In DNA, the CDR3 is TGTGCCGGAAGGGGTCCTAACTATGGCTACACCTTC.

This clonotype was seen many times. The chain uses TRBV7-3 and TRBJ2-5, with D perhaps TRBD1 or TRBD2 (5 bases each). The CDR3 spans 15 residues. Germline assignment: CDR1 SGHTA and CDR2 FQGTGA. Trimming shortened V by 3 bases and J by 2 bases, and 13 bases separated the two germline ends. CDR3 loop: CASSFDGTRQETQYF. CDR3 nucleotide sequence: TGTGCCAGCAGCTTCGACGGGACCAGACAAGAGACCCAGTACTTC.

The sample holds many counts of this clonotype. The chain has TRBV6-6 and TRBJ1-6, with TRBD1 matching 10 bases. J lost 14 bases, V lost 4 bases, and 14 bases had no gene match. Germline assignment: CDR1 MNHNY and CDR2 SVGAGI (reference sequence). The CDR3 runs 16 residues. DNA for the CDR3: TGTGCCAGCAGTTTGGGCAGGGGACAGGGGAGGAATACCCTCCACTTT. Its translation: CASSLGRGQGRNTLHF.

This chain connects TRBV6-5 to TRBJ2-2; no reliable D call. The V end lost 2 bases, the J end lost 1 base, and 8 bases lay between the germline ends. The CDR3 covers 15 residues. Per germline, CDR1 MNHEY and CDR2 SVGAGI. The CDR3 nucleotides read TGTGCCAGCAGTTACCTCCGGAGGAACACCGGGGAGCTGTTTTTT. Translation gives CASSYLRRNTGELFF.

The chain combines TRBV5-4 with TRBJ2-5; no definite D call. V was pared by 0 bases and J by 0 bases, with 9 bases between. CDR1 and CDR2 from the germline V gene are SGHNT and YYREEE (reference sequence). This CDR3 has 15 residues. In DNA form, the CDR3 reads TGTGCCAGCAGCTTGGATAATGCGTACCAAGAGACCCAGTACTTC. Protein product: CASSLDNAYQETQYF.

This clonotype was detected ten times or more. V is TRBV7-8 and J is TRBJ2-3; 9 bases line up with TRBD1. Germline-derived CDR1 and CDR2 are SGHVS and FQNEAQ. The CDR3 covers 22 residues. With V trimmed by 4 bases and J by 4 bases, 27 bases remained unmatched. CDR3 residues: CASSSRRSGQGITGWVPDTQYF. The CDR3 region has the DNA TGTGCCAGCAGCTCTAGGCGGTCCGGACAGGGGATAACGGGGTGGGTCCCAGATACGCAGTATTTT.

This clonotype was counted ten times or more. The chain links TRBV11-3 to TRBJ2-1; 8 nucleotides align to TRBD2. The length of the CDR3 is 15 residues. From germline, CDR1 is SGHNT and CDR2 YENEEA. V shed 6 bases and J 1 base; nucleotides not matched to a gene: 5. CDR3 bases: TGTGCCAGCAGACCCGGCGGGGGGTCCTACAATGAGCAGTTCTTC. This gives the protein CASRPGGGSYNEQFF.

This clonotype was seen only a few times. The chain carries TRBV19 and TRBJ2-1, with 12 bases lining up with TRBD2. Germline V gene sequence: CDR1 LNHDA, CDR2 SQIVND (reference sequence). The CDR3 covers 16 residues. The V gene end was trimmed by 5 bases and the J gene end by 2 bases; junction bases not matched to a gene: 4. The CDR3 loop is CASSPRTSGTYNEQFF. The CDR3 nucleotides are TGTGCCAGTAGTCCCCGGACTAGCGGGACCTACAATGAGCAGTTCTTC.

This clonotype was picked up many times. The chain is built from TRBV2 and TRBJ1-1, with 7 nucleotides matching TRBD1. The CDR3 contains 15 residues. Per germline, CDR1 SNHLY and CDR2 FYNNEI. Germline trimming cut 6 bases from V and 0 bases from J; bases unmatched to any gene: 7. The CDR3 reads CASSPTGRMNTEAFF. The DNA of the CDR3 is TGTGCCAGCAGCCCGACAGGGAGGATGAACACTGAAGCTTTCTTT.

This clonotype has at least ten counts. The V call is TRBV20-1, the J call TRBJ2-7; 7 bases agree with TRBD1. Germline loops: CDR1 DFQATT, CDR2 SNEGSKA (reference sequence). This CDR3 is built from 14 residues. Trimming at V came to 3 bases and at J to 4 bases, leaving 9 bases not matched to a gene. CDR3 residues: CSASGTGEGYEQYF. CDR3 nucleotide sequence: TGCAGTGCTAGTGGAACAGGGGAAGGGTACGAGCAGTACTTC.

This clonotype occurred many times. This chain joins TRBV18 and TRBJ2-4; 9 bases fit TRBD1. The J segment lost 2 bases and the V segment lost 0 bases, leaving 2 bases of the junction unmatched. The CDR3 totals 16 residues. Germline CDR1 and CDR2: KGHSH and LQKENI. This CDR3 is CASSPPGQGPKNIQYF. CDR3 nucleotides: TGTGCCAGCTCACCACCGGGACAGGGTCCCAAAAACATTCAGTACTTC.

This clonotype showed up many times. The chain combines TRBV6-2 or TRBV6-3 with TRBJ2-3, with D possibly TRBD2 on 6 matching bases. Germline lookup yields CDR1 MNHEY and CDR2 SVGEGT. Trimming removed 0 bases from V and 4 bases from J, with 11 bases in between. The CDR3 length is 15 residues. The CDR3 sequence is CASSYSLAVPDTQYF. CDR3 sequence (DNA): TGTGCCAGCAGTTACTCGTTAGCGGTGCCAGATACGCAGTATTTT.

This clonotype was observed a few times. The chain has TRBV2 and TRBJ2-3; TRBD2 matches at 8 bases. Germline V gives CDR1 SNHLY, CDR2 FYNNEI. V lost 5 bases, J lost 6 bases, and 16 bases stayed unmatched. The CDR3 is 17 amino acids. CDR3 in amino acids: CASSIESGGLAVDTQYF. The CDR3 nucleotides read TGTGCCAGCAGTATAGAAAGCGGGGGCCTTGCAGTTGATACGCAGTATTTT. Supplemented by reference TRBV2 and TRBJ2-3, the full variable domain reads EPEVTQTPSHQVTQMGQEVILRCVPISNHLYFYWYRQILGQKVEFLVSFYNNEISEKSEIFDDQFSVERPDGSNFTLKIRSTKLEDSAMYFCASSIESGGLAVDTQYFGPGTRLTVL.

V gene TRBV18 combines with J gene TRBJ1-1, with D unresolved. The CDR3 is made up of 14 amino acids. Germline CDR1 reads KGHSH; CDR2 reads LQKENI. Trimming cost V 1 base and J 0 bases, with 6 bases left between them. The CDR3 DNA reads as TGTGCCAGCTCACCACAGGATATGAACACTGAAGCTTTCTTT. Residues: CASSPQDMNTEAFF.

This clonotype was seen many times. The V and J genes are TRBV6-6 and TRBJ2-7, with TRBD1 matching 7 bases. After removal of 2 bases from V and 1 base from J, the junction contained 2 bases not matched to a gene. This CDR3 has 14 residues. CDR1 and CDR2 from the germline V gene are MNHNY and SVGAGI (reference sequence). CDR3 residues: CASSYVRGSYEQYF. The CDR3 DNA reads TGTGCCAGCAGTTACGTCAGGGGGTCCTACGAGCAGTACTTC.